This T cell receptor beta chain was documented in a study of shared clonotypes between healthy human individuals. CD45RA-negative memory and CD45RA+ naive subsets were split from the CD4+ cells. Trimming took 3 bases from V and 3 from J; bases not matched to a gene: 4. There are 14 residues in the CDR3. Looked up from germline, CDR1 is MDHEN and CDR2 is SYDVKM. Points on this clone: What it binds is unknown.

Some 30,000 T cell genomes (approximately 0.2 ug DNA) went into each sorted-subset replicate. The method was immunoSEQ multiplex PCR; TCRdb's version includes in-frame clones alone and lacks a portion of them. The repertoire consists of around 700,000 clones, with more than 70% occurring once and the leading ten covering around 1.7%. Whole-study findings and limits: Of the naive CD4 clonotypes, approximately 5% were shared across a handful of donors. Memory subsets generally showed lower estimated richness than naive subsets.

Sequenced sample: memory CD4+ T cells sorted from blood. Subset: CD45RA-negative fraction. The sequence was obtained from a woman aged 25 to 45 in good health. The chain links TRBV28 to TRBJ2-7, with TRBD1 matching 8 bases. The CDR3 coding sequence is TGTGCCAGCAGTTTCGGCGGACAGGGCTACGAGCAGTACTTC. As protein: CASSFGGQGYEQYF. The full variable domain, with the rest looked up from reference TRBV28 and TRBJ2-7, is DVKVTQSSRYLVKRTGEKVFLECVQDMDHENMFWYRQDPGLGLRLIYFSYDVKMKEKGDIPEGYSVSREKKERFSLILESASTNQTSMYLCASSFGGQGYEQYFGPGTRLTVT.